This entry lists 18 T cell receptor beta chains sequenced from one sample in a study of T cells after yellow fever vaccination. One entry per CDR3 protein, called by TCRdb with MiXCR from the 5' RACE reads. Among about 310,000 distinct CDR3 sequences, 3.6% were seen once, and the ten largest hold around 20%. The starting material was PBMCs, obtained on the day of the yellow fever booster vaccination. All receptors come from a man in his late teens or twenties who received the YFV17D yellow fever vaccine.

In its sample, this clonotype was seen many times. The V and J genes are TRBV12-3 or TRBV12-4 and TRBJ2-3; no definite D call. The CDR3 contains 15 residues. With 2 bases removed from V and 2 bases from J, the gap between germline ends came to 11 bases. CDR3: CASSLNGPATDTQYF. The CDR3 DNA is TGTGCCAGCAGTTTAAACGGGCCGGCCACAGATACGCAGTATTTT.

This clonotype was found many times. The chain links TRBV29-1 to TRBJ2-5, with D hard to call. Deletions cut 3 bases from V and 1 base from J, with 9 bases between. This CDR3 is 13 amino acids long. Germline lookup yields CDR1 SQVTM and CDR2 ANQGSEA. CDR3 nucleotides: TGCAGCGTTGATCAGGCGGTCCAAGAGACCCAGTACTTC. It translates to CSVDQAVQETQYF.

This clonotype has at least ten counts. The chain carries TRBV5-1 and TRBJ2-3, with 11 bases fitting TRBD1. Trimming took 4 bases from V and 5 from J; bases not matched to a gene: 6. The CDR3 runs to 15 residues. Per the germline V gene, CDR1 is SGHRS and CDR2 is YFSETQ. The CDR3 DNA is TGCGCCAGCAGCCGGGGACAGGGGGTCGGAGATACGCAGTATTTT. The encoded protein is CASSRGQGVGDTQYF.

The chain links TRBV10-3 to TRBJ1-5; no definite D call. V was shortened by 0 bases and J by 5 bases, with 8 bases between the two germline ends. The CDR3 is 14 residues long. Germline CDR1 ENHRY, CDR2 SYGVKD. The CDR3 nucleotides read TGTGCCATCAGTGAGTCGGTCTCAGATCAGCCCCAGCATTTT. This sequence encodes CAISESVSDQPQHF.

This clonotype was found many times. The rearrangement joins TRBV4-3 to TRBJ2-3; 11 nucleotides align to TRBD2. The germline CDR1 and CDR2 sequences are LGHNA and YSLEER. Trimming cost V 6 bases and J 1 base; bases outside gene matches: 3. This CDR3 is built from 15 residues. DNA of the CDR3: TGCGCCAGCAGTTATAGCGGGGGGGGCACAGATACGCAGTATTTT. Its translation: CASSYSGGGTDTQYF.

This clonotype turned up a few times. The chain is built from TRBV11-1 and TRBJ1-1; TRBD1 aligns across 8 bases. The junction had 4 bases not matched to a gene; V was cut back by 3 bases and J by 10 bases. Germline V gives CDR1 SGHAT, CDR2 FQDESV (reference sequence). This CDR3 is built from 12 residues. The CDR3 here is CASSFTGGIAFF. In nucleotides, the CDR3 is TGTGCCAGCAGCTTCACAGGGGGGATAGCTTTCTTT.

The chain employs TRBV6-2 or TRBV6-3 and TRBJ2-4; 12 positions match TRBD2. There are 18 residues in the CDR3. Per germline, CDR1 MNHEY and CDR2 SVGEGT. The J segment lost 0 bases and the V segment lost 5 bases, leaving 8 bases of the junction unmatched. In DNA, the CDR3 is TGTGCCAGCAGTCAAGGACTAGCGGGACTACTAGCCAAAAACATTCAGTACTTC. It codes for CASSQGLAGLLAKNIQYF.

This clonotype has more than one count but fewer than ten. This chain connects TRBV6-5 to TRBJ2-5; D gene ambiguous. Germline V gene lookup returns CDR1 MNHEY and CDR2 SVGAGI. V lost 5 bases, J lost 10 bases, and 17 bases lay in between. This CDR3 region has 13 residues. This CDR3 is CASSNAGRVNQYF. CDR3 nucleotide sequence: TGTGCCAGCAGTAACGCCGGACGGGTTAACCAGTACTTC.

This clonotype has ten or more counts. The chain joins TRBV20-1 to TRBJ2-7, with D perhaps TRBD2 (6 bases). CDR3 length: 15 residues. Germline V gene sequence: CDR1 DFQATT, CDR2 SNEGSKA (reference sequence). The V gene lost 3 bases and the J gene lost 0 bases, with 15 bases spanning the gap. CDR3 loop: CSARGLAQNSYEQYV. The CDR3 DNA reads TGCAGTGCTAGGGGGCTAGCGCAGAACTCCTACGAGCAGTACGTC.

The genes are TRBV5-1 and TRBJ2-7; 8 bases line up with TRBD1. J lost 4 bases, V lost 4 bases, and 7 bases had no gene match. From germline, CDR1 is SGHRS and CDR2 YFSETQ. The CDR3 runs 14 residues. CDR3 residues: CASSRPGQGYEQYV. In DNA form, the CDR3 reads TGCGCCAGCAGCCGACCAGGACAGGGATACGAGCAGTACGTC.

This clonotype was counted a few times. The genes are TRBV29-1 and TRBJ2-6, with 7 bases that match TRBD1. With V trimmed by 5 bases and J by 0 bases, 1 base remained unmatched. This CDR3 has 14 residues. Per germline, CDR1 SQVTM and CDR2 ANQGSEA. The CDR3 loop reads CSVTGVSGANVLTF. CDR3 sequence (DNA): TGCAGCGTTACAGGGGTCTCTGGGGCCAACGTCCTGACTTTC.

Notes on this clonotype: A clone one base away is much larger, so this may be a read error. J is TRBJ2-7 and V is TRBV21-1; whether TRBD1, the table's D call, matches the DNA was not checked. TRBV21-1 is reported as a pseudogene. CDR3 length equals 12 residues. CDR3 region: CAGSKGTYEQYF. CDR3 coding DNA: TGTGCCGGCAGCAAAGGGACATACGAGCAGTACTTC.

This clonotype came up a few times. The chain recombines TRBV24-1 with TRBJ2-3, with D possibly matching TRBD2 (5 bases). Trimming removed 4 bases from V and 4 bases from J, with 17 bases in between. The CDR3 is 16 amino acids. Germline loops: CDR1 KGHDR, CDR2 SFDVKD. CDR3 nucleotides: TGTGCCACCAGTGACCGGGGTGGGGTGGGCCCAGATACGCAGTATTTT. This translates into CATSDRGGVGPDTQYF.

The V call is TRBV5-8, the J call TRBJ1-4, with TRBD1 as a possible D gene (6 bases). Germline assignment: CDR1 SGHTS and CDR2 YDEGEE. CDR3 length: 15 residues. The V end was cut by 4 bases, the J end by 5 bases, with 15 bases between. CDR3 protein: CASSKQGWGNEKLFF. In DNA, the CDR3 is TGTGCCAGCAGCAAACAGGGTTGGGGGAATGAAAAACTGTTTTTT.

This clonotype was detected a few times. J is TRBJ2-5 and V is TRBV5-6; TRBD2 agrees at 12 bases. From germline, CDR1 is SGHDT and CDR2 YYEEEE. Losses at the gene ends were 0 bases for V and 3 bases for J; bases not matched to a gene: 9. The CDR3 length is 18 residues. This chain's CDR3 is CASSLAPASGGAEETQYF. As DNA, the CDR3 is TGTGCCAGCAGCTTGGCCCCAGCTAGCGGGGGGGCCGAAGAGACCCAGTACTTC. Full variable domain (missing parts from reference TRBV5-6 and TRBJ2-5): DAGVTQSPTHLIKTRGQQVTLRCSPKSGHDTVSWYQQALGQGPQFIFQYYEEEERQRGNFPDRFSGHQFPNYSSELNVNALLLGDSALYLCASSLAPASGGAEETQYFGPGTRLLVL.

The chain joins TRBV5-1 to TRBJ2-2; D tentatively reads TRBD1 or TRBD2 (5 bases each). There are 17 residues in the CDR3. V shed 2 bases and J shed 5 bases, with 19 bases lying between them. Germline CDR1 and CDR2: SGHRS and YFSETQ. The CDR3 sequence is CASSFFPQGDSTGELFF. The CDR3 region has the DNA TGCGCCAGCAGCTTCTTTCCTCAGGGAGACAGTACCGGGGAGCTGTTTTTT. Variable domain in full (rest from reference TRBV5-1 and TRBJ2-2): KAGVTQTPRYLIKTRGQQVTLSCSPISGHRSVSWYQQTPGQGLQFLFEYFSETQRNKGNFPGRFSGRQFSNSRSEMNVSTLELGDSALYLCASSFFPQGDSTGELFFGEGSRLTVL.

In its sample, this clonotype was seen a few times. This sequence joins TRBV6-2 or TRBV6-3 and TRBJ2-5; 8 nucleotides align to TRBD2. V was pared by 7 bases and J by 4 bases, with 14 bases of the junction left unmatched. The length of the CDR3 is 16 residues. CDR1 is MNHEY and CDR2 is SVGEGT in the germline V gene. CDR3 in DNA: TGTGCCAGCATGGGGCGGGGAGCGGGGGTTCGAGAGACCCAGTACTTC. Its translation is CASMGRGAGVRETQYF.

This sequence joins TRBV7-9 and TRBJ1-6; D is unresolved. The V end was cut by 5 bases, the J end by 7 bases, with 18 bases between. The CDR3 covers 16 residues. Germline-derived CDR1 and CDR2 are SEHNR and FQNEAQ (reference sequence). CDR3 sequence (DNA): TGTGCCAGCAGCCCTACGGACCGGCGGGGAAATTCACCCCTCCACTTT. Its translation is CASSPTDRRGNSPLHF.